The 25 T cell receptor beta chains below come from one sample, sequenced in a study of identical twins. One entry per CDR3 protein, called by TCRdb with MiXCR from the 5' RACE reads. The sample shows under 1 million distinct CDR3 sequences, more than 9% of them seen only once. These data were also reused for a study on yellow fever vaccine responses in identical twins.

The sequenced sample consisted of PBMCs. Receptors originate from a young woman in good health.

CDR3 region: CASSGTGASYEQYF. CDR3 nucleotides: TGTGCCAGCTCAGGGACGGGGGCCTCCTACGAGCAGTACTTC. This chain joins TRBV28 and TRBJ2-7; D is tentatively TRBD1 or TRBD2 (6 bases each). Trimming took off 8 bases at V and 0 bases at J, with 14 bases between the two ends. The CDR3 is made up of 14 amino acids. CDR1 is MDHEN and CDR2 is SYDVKM in the germline V gene.

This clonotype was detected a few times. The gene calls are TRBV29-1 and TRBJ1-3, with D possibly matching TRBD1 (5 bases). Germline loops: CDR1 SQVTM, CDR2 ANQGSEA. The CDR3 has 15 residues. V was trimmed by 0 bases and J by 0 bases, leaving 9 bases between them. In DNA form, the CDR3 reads TGCAGCGTTGAAGATACGGGGGGCTCTGGAAACACCATATATTTT. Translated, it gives CSVEDTGGSGNTIYF.

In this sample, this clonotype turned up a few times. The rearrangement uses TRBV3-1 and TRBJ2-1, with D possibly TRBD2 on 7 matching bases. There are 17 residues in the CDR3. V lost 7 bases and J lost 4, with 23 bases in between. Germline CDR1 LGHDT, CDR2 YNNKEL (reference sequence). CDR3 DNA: TGTGCCAGCATGGGACGAGTGGCGGGGGCCCAATACAATGAGCAGTTCTTC. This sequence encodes CASMGRVAGAQYNEQFF.

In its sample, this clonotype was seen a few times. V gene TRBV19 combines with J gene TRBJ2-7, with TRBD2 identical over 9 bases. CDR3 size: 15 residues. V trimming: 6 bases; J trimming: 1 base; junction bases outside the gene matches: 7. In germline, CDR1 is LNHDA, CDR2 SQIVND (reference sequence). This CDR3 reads CASRGSSGVSYEQYF. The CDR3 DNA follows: TGTGCCAGTAGGGGGTCTAGCGGGGTTTCCTACGAGCAGTACTTC.

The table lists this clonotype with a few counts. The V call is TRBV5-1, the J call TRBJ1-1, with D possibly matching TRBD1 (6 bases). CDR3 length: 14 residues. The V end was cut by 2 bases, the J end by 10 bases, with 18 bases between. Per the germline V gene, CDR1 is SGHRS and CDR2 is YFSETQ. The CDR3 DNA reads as TGCGCCAGCAGCTTAAACCGGGGGCAAAGCGGAGCTTTCTTT. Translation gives CASSLNRGQSGAFF.

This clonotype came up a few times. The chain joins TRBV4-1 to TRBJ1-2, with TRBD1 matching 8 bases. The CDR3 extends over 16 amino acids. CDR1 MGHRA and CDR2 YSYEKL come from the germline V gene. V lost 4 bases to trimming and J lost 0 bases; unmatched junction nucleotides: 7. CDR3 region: CASSPGQEIANYGYTF. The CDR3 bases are TGCGCCAGCAGCCCGGGACAGGAGATCGCTAACTATGGCTACACCTTC.

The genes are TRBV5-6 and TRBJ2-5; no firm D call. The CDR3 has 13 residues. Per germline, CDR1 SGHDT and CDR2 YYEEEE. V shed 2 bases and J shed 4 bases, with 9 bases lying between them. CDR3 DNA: TGTGCCAGCAGCTTTACAGTTTTAGAGACCCAGTACTTC. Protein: CASSFTVLETQYF.

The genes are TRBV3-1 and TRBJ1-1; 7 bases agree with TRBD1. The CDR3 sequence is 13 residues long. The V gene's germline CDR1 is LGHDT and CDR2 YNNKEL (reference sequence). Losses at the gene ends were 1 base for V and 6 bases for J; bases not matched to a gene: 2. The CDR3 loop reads CASSQGDSPEAFF. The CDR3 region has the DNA TGTGCCAGCAGCCAAGGGGACAGTCCTGAAGCTTTCTTT.

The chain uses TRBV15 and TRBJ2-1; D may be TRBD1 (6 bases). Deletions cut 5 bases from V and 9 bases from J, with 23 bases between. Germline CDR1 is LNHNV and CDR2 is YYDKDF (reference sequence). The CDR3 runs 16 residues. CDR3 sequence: CATSGGLKGAQGEQFF. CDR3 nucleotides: TGTGCCACCAGCGGGGGCCTTAAGGGCGCACAAGGTGAGCAGTTCTTC. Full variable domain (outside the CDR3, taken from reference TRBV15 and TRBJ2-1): DAMVIQNPRYQVTQFGKPVTLSCSQTLNHNVMYWYQQKSSQAPKLLFHYYDKDFNNEADTPDNFQSRRPNTSFCFLDIRSPGLGDTAMYLCATSGGLKGAQGEQFFGPGTRLTVL.

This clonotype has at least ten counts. The CDR3 region is CASSVTGVAEAFF. The CDR3 coding sequence is TGCGCCAGCAGCGTGACAGGGGTCGCCGAAGCTTTCTTT. The chain carries TRBV5-1 and TRBJ1-1; 8 nucleotides line up with TRBD1. CDR3 length equals 13 residues. V was clipped by 4 bases and J by 8 bases; unmatched bases: 7. CDR1 and CDR2 (germline): SGHRS, YFSETQ.

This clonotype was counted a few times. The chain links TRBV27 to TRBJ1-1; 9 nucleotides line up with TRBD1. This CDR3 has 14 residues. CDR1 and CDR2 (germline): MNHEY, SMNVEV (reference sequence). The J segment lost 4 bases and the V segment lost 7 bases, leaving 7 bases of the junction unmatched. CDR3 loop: CASIPGQGGTEAFF. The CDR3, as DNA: TGTGCCAGCATACCGGGACAGGGAGGCACTGAAGCTTTCTTT.

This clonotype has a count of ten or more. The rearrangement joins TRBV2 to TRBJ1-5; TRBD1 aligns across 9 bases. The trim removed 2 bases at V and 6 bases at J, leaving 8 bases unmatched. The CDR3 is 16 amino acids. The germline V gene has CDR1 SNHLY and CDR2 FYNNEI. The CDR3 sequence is CASSEWSGTGTQPQHF. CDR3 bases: TGTGCCAGCAGTGAATGGAGCGGGACAGGGACTCAGCCCCAGCATTTT.

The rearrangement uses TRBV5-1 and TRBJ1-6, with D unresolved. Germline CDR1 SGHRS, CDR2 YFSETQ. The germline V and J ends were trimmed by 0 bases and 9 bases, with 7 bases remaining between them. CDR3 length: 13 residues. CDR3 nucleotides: TGCGCCAGCAGCTTGGAATTCGGTTCACCCCTCCACTTT. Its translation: CASSLEFGSPLHF.

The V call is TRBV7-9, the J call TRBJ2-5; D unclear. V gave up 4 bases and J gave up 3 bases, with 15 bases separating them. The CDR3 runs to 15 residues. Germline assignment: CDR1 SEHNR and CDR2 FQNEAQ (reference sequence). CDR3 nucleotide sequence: TGTGCCAGCAGCTCAACCCGGACCGGTGAAGAGACCCAGTACTTC. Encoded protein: CASSSTRTGEETQYF. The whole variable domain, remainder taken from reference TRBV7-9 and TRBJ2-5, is DTGVSQNPRHKITKRGQNVTFRCDPISEHNRLYWYRQTLGQGPEFLTYFQNEAQLEKSRLLSDRFSAERPKGSFSTLEIQRTEQGDSAMYLCASSSTRTGEETQYFGPGTRLLVL.

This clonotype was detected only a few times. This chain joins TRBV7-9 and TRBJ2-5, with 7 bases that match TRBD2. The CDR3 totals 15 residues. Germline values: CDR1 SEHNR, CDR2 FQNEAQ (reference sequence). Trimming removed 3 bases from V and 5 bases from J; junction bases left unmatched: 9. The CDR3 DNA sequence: TGTGCCAGCAGCTTCTTTGGCGGGAGCGTGGAGACCCAGTACTTC. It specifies CASSFFGGSVETQYF.

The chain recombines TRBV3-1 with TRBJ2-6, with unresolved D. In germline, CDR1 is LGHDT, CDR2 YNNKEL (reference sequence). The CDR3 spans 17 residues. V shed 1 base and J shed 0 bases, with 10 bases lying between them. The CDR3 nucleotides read TGTGCCAGCAGCCAAGGACCAACCTCCTCTGGGGCCAACGTCCTGACTTTC. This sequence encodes CASSQGPTSSGANVLTF. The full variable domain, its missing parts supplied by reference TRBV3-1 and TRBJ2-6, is DTAVSQTPKYLVTQMGNDKSIKCEQNLGHDTMYWYKQDSKKFLKIMFSYNNKELIINETVPNRFSPKSPDKAHLNLHINSLELGDSAVYFCASSQGPTSSGANVLTFGAGSRLTVL.

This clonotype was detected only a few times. The CDR3 here is CASRRASSYEQYF. As DNA, the CDR3 is TGTGCCAGCAGGCGGGCGAGCTCCTACGAGCAGTACTTC. This chain uses TRBV27 with TRBJ2-7, with a possible D match to TRBD2 (5 bases). CDR1 is MNHEY, CDR2 SMNVEV, per germline (reference sequence). This CDR3 contains 13 residues. Trimming cost V 6 bases and J 0 bases, with 9 bases left between them.

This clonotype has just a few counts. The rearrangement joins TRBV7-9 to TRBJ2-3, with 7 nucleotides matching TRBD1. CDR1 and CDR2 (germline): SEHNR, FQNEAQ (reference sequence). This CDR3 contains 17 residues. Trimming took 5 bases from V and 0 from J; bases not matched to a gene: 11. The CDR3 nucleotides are TGTGCCAGCAGCCGCCGGGACAGAAGAACTAGCACAGATACGCAGTATTTT. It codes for CASSRRDRRTSTDTQYF.

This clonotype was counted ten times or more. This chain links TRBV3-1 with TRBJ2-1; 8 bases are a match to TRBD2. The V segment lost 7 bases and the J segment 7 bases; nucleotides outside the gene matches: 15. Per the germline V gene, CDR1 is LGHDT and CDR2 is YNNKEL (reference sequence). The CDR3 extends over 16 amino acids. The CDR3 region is CASTLGAGGPSNEQFF. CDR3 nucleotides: TGTGCCAGCACCTTGGGCGCGGGAGGTCCCTCGAATGAGCAGTTCTTC.

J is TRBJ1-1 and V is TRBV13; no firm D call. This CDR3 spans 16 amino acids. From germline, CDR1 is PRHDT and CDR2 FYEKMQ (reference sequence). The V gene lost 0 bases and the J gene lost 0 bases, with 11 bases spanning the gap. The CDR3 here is CASSLGGRALNTEAFF. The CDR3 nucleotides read TGTGCCAGCAGCTTAGGAGGACGGGCCCTGAACACTGAAGCTTTCTTT.

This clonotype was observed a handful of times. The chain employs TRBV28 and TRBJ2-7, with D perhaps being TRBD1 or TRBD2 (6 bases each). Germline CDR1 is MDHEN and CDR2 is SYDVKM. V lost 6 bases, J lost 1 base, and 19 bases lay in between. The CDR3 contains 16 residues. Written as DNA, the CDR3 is TGTGCCAGCAGCACCCCGGGGGCGGGCTTATCCTACGAGCAGTACTTC. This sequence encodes CASSTPGAGLSYEQYF.

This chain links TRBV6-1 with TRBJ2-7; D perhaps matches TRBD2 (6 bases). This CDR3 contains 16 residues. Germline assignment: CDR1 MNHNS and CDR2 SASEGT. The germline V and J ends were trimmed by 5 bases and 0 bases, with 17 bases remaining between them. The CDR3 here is CASSTPGRIRSYEQYF. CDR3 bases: TGTGCCAGCAGTACCCCAGGGAGGATCCGCTCCTACGAGCAGTACTTC.

The CDR3: CASSYATGEQYF. Here the CDR3 DNA reads TGTGCCAGCAGTTACGCGACCGGGGAGCAGTACTTC. The chain uses TRBV6-5 and TRBJ2-7; D gene unclear. CDR1 and CDR2 from the germline V gene are MNHEY and SVGAGI. V dropped 2 bases and J dropped 7 bases, with 9 bases sitting between them. CDR3 length: 12 amino acids.

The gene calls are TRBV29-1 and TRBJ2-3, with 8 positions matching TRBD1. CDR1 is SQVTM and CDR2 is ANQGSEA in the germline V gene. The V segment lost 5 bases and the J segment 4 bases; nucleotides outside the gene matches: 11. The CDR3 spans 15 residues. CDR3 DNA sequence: TGCAGCGTTACTCCGTTGGCAGGGGGCGCAGATACGCAGTATTTT. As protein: CSVTPLAGGADTQYF.

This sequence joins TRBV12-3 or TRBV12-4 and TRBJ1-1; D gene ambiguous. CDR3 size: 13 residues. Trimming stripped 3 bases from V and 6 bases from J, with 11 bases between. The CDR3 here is CASSFYGRPEAFF. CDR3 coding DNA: TGTGCCAGCAGTTTTTACGGACGCCCTGAAGCTTTCTTT.